One T cell receptor (beta chain) is described in this entry. Sequencing used immunoSEQ multiplex PCR; TCRdb keeps in-frame clones, though not all of them. This sample has approximately 210,000 clones, with 91% found just once. The sample comes from a study of control samples from healthy donors and cancer patients. V shed 3 bases and J shed 4 bases, with 15 bases lying between them. The CDR3 spans 14 residues. Germline CDR1 DFQATT, CDR2 SNEGSKA (reference sequence). The sequence was obtained from a man aged 25 to 45 in good health. The chain uses TRBV20-1 and TRBJ1-1; TRBD1 might be the D (5 bases). The sequencing input was blood. CDR3 sequence (DNA): TGCAGTGCTAGTTCGGGGGGTTTGGGCACTGAAGCTTTCTTT. Protein: CSASSGGLGTEAFF.